The source of this T cell receptor (beta chain) is a study of T cells after yellow fever vaccination. They built TCR cDNA with 5'RACE template switching, a step that put in a universal primer site and UMIs. Each CDR3 protein gets one entry after TCRdb re-called the 5' RACE reads with MiXCR. This sample has approximately 120,000 distinct CDR3 sequences, with 12% to 15% found just once. This receptor was identified in a man younger than 30 who received the YFV17D yellow fever vaccine. The input for sequencing was CD8+ T cells sorted from PBMCs, taken 5 days after the yellow fever booster vaccination.

The CDR3 DNA reads TGTGCCATCAGTGAATGGACTAGCGGGGGTGGTATAGACACCGGGGAGCTGTTTTTT. The encoded protein is CAISEWTSGGGIDTGELFF. This sequence joins TRBV10-3 and TRBJ2-2, with 13 positions matching TRBD2. Germline assignment: CDR1 ENHRY and CDR2 SYGVKD. The CDR3 consists of 19 residues. V lost 3 bases and J lost 3; bases outside the gene matches: 10.